Below are 9 T cell receptor beta chains sequenced from a single sample in a study of T cell repertoires in cytomegalovirus infection. MiXCR was run by TCRdb on the reads, yielding one entry per CDR3 protein. Here the sample spans approximately 500,000 distinct CDR3 sequences, 16% being singletons. Specimen: CD8+ T cells from PBMCs. Receptors were obtained from a human donor in good health (CMV status not recorded). Some clones in this sample may be carry-over from other donors' samples.

In this sample, this clonotype turned up a few times. This chain links TRBV13 with TRBJ2-1, with 7 bases matching TRBD1. The CDR3 has 14 amino acids. The ends lost 2 bases at V and 5 bases at J; junction bases unmatched: 3. Germline lookup yields CDR1 PRHDT and CDR2 FYEKMQ (reference sequence). CDR3 DNA: TGTGCCAGCAGCTTACAGGGACAGCACAATGAGCAGTTCTTC. Translation gives CASSLQGQHNEQFF.

This clonotype appeared many times. The chain joins TRBV7-9 to TRBJ2-5, with D perhaps TRBD1 (5 bases). V was trimmed by 5 bases and J by 1 base, leaving 11 bases between them. In germline, CDR1 is SEHNR, CDR2 FQNEAQ (reference sequence). The CDR3 runs to 14 residues. Written as DNA, the CDR3 is TGTGCCAGCAGCCCATGGACAACCCAAGAGACCCAGTACTTC. Its translation: CASSPWTTQETQYF.

This clonotype was counted many times. This sequence joins TRBV6-1 and TRBJ2-2; possibly TRBD1 for D (6 bases). The CDR3 sequence is 14 residues long. V lost 6 bases and J lost 1, with 9 bases in between. Germline V CDR1 and CDR2: MNHNS, SASEGT. Written as DNA, the CDR3 is TGTGCCAGCAGGACAGGAGGGAACACCGGGGAGCTGTTTTTT. This translates into CASRTGGNTGELFF.

This clonotype occurred a few times. The V and J genes are TRBV20-1 and TRBJ2-1, with 13 bases that match TRBD2. There are 17 residues in the CDR3. Germline CDR1 is DFQATT and CDR2 is SNEGSKA (reference sequence). V was pared by 1 base and J by 9 bases, with 12 bases of the junction left unmatched. CDR3: CSARAASTSGRPGEQFF. Here the CDR3 DNA reads TGCAGTGCTAGAGCAGCCTCGACTAGCGGGAGGCCGGGTGAGCAGTTCTTC.

This clonotype was counted ten times or more. The rearrangement joins TRBV6-5 to TRBJ2-5, with TRBD2 identical over 7 bases. CDR1 and CDR2 from the germline V gene are MNHEY and SVGAGI. Trimming removed 0 bases from V and 5 bases from J; junction bases left unmatched: 6. This CDR3 comprises 15 residues. CDR3 protein: CASSYSGGSSETQYF. The CDR3 nucleotides read TGTGCCAGCAGTTACTCAGGCGGGAGTTCGGAGACCCAGTACTTC.

This clonotype turned up a few times. The rearrangement joins TRBV27 to TRBJ2-3; a weak D match, TRBD1 (5 bases). The CDR3 is made up of 16 amino acids. V lost 7 bases and J lost 3, with 20 bases in between. Germline V gene lookup returns CDR1 MNHEY and CDR2 SMNVEV (reference sequence). The chain's CDR3 is CASTSTPRVGTDTQYF. CDR3 nucleotide sequence: TGTGCCAGCACCTCGACCCCCAGGGTCGGAACAGATACGCAGTATTTT.

This clonotype was recorded many times. This chain connects TRBV7-3 to TRBJ2-3, with 8 bases aligning to TRBD2. Germline CDR1 reads SGHTA; CDR2 reads FQGTGA. The CDR3 loop spans 17 amino acids. V was pared by 2 bases and J by 4 bases, with 11 bases of the junction left unmatched. The CDR3 sequence is CASSLDRGGGSSDTQYF. The CDR3 DNA sequence: TGTGCCAGCAGCTTAGATCGTGGCGGGGGGAGCTCAGATACGCAGTATTTT.

The chain recombines TRBV6-1 with TRBJ2-2; no clear D gene. The germline V gene encodes CDR1 MNHNS and CDR2 SASEGT. Trimming cost V 7 bases and J 4 bases, with 7 bases left between them. The CDR3 loop spans 12 amino acids. CDR3 amino acids: CASKGFTGELFF. The CDR3 region has the DNA TGTGCCAGCAAAGGATTCACCGGGGAGCTGTTTTTT.

This chain joins TRBV4-2 and TRBJ1-4; 7 bases match TRBD1. Per germline, CDR1 LGHNA and CDR2 YNFKEQ. V shed 0 bases, J shed 0 bases, and the junction held 4 bases outside the gene matches. The CDR3 runs 17 residues. The CDR3: CASSQEQGLPTNEKLFF. Here the CDR3 DNA reads TGTGCCAGCAGCCAAGAACAGGGGCTACCAACTAATGAAAAACTGTTTTTT.